The present T cell receptor (beta chain) was sequenced within a study of spatial heterogeneity in lung cancer. Study-level background: Averaged across combinations, each unique TCR and UMI pairing appeared more than ten times in raw reads, which were uncorrected.

The time point: sample taken at primary tumor resection. Without sorting, whole RNA was sequenced from tumor, nontumor lung or frozen PBMC. TCRdb re-derived calls from the 5' RACE reads in MiXCR, one entry per CDR3 protein. The data contain roughly 6,900 distinct CDR3 sequences, roughly 5.7% of them singletons. Remarks on this clonotype: This sequence may be a read error, since a much larger clone differs from it by one base. This beta chain was picked up by a library intended for alpha chains and is off target, so its count carries little meaning.

This receptor was obtained from a female donor with early-stage non-small cell lung cancer. The specimen was normal lung tissue next to the tumor, collected at surgery.

CDR3 nucleotide sequence: TGCGCCTGCAGCCCATTTGCGGATAGCACAGATACGCAGTATTTT. This gives the protein CACSPFADSTDTQYF. This chain connects TRBV5-1 to TRBJ2-3; D remains ambiguous. The germline V gene has CDR1 SGHRS and CDR2 YFSETQ. The CDR3 loop spans 15 amino acids.